This T cell receptor (beta chain) was captured by sequencing in a study of shared clonotypes between healthy human individuals. Libraries were prepared by immunoSEQ multiplex PCR; TCRdb keeps only in-frame clonotypes and omits some of them. The table includes about 2 million clones, 90% to 95% detected once. V lost 7 bases to trimming and J lost 4 bases; unmatched junction nucleotides: 7. The V gene's germline CDR1 is MNHEY and CDR2 SVGAGI. The CDR3 has 13 amino acids. The TCR comes from a man between 18 and 35 years old in good health. The chain employs TRBV6-5 and TRBJ2-7, with TRBD1 matching 7 bases. Sequencing was done on a sample of naive CD4+ T cells sorted from blood. Subset defined: CD45RA+ positively selected. The chain's CDR3 is CASIGAGGYEQYF. In DNA form, the CDR3 reads TGTGCCAGCATCGGCGCAGGGGGTTACGAGCAGTACTTC.